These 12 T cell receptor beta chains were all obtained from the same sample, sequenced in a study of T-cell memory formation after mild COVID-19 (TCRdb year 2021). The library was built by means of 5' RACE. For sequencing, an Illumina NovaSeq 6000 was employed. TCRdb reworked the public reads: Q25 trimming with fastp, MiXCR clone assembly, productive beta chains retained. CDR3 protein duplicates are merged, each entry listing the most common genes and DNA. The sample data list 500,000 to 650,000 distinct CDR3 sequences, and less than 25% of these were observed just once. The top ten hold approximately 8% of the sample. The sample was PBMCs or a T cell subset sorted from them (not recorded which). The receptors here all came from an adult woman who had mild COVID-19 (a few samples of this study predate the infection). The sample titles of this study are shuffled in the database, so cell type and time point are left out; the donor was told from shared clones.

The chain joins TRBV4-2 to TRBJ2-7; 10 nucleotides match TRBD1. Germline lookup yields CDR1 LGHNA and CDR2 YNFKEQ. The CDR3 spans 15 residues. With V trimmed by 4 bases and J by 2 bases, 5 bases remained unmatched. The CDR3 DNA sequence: TGTGCCAGCAGCCTGGGACAGGGGTTCCCCTACGAGCAGTACTTC. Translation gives CASSLGQGFPYEQYF.

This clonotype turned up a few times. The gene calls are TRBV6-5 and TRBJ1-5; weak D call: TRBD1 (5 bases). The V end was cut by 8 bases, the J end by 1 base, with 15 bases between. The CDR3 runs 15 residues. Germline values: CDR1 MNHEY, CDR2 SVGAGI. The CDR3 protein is CASSPSGISNQPQHF. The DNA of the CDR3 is TGTGCCAGCTCCCCGTCAGGGATAAGCAATCAGCCCCAGCATTTT.

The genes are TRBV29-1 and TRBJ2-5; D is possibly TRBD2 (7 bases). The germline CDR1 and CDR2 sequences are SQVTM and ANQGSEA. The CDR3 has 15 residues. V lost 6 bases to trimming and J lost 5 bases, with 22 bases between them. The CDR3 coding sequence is TGCAGCGTCCAGGGGAGTAGCGGGTCCCAGGAGACCCAGTACTTC. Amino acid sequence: CSVQGSSGSQETQYF.

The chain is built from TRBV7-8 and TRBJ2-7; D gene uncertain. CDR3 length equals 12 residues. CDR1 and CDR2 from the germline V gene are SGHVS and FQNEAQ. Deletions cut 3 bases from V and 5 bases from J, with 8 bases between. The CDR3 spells CASSLGRNEQYF. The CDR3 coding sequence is TGTGCCAGCAGCTTGGGCAGAAACGAGCAGTACTTC.

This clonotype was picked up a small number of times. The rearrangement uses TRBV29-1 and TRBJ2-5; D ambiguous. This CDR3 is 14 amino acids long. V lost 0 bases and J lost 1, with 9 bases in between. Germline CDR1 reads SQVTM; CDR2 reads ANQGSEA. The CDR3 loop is CSVEEAGVQETQYF. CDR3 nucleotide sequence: TGCAGCGTTGAAGAGGCTGGGGTCCAAGAGACCCAGTACTTC.

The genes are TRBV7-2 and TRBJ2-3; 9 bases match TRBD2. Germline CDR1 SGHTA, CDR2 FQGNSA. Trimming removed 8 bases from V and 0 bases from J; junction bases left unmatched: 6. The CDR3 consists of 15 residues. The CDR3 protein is CASGLAGVSTDTQYF. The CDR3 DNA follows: TGTGCCAGCGGATTAGCGGGAGTGAGCACAGATACGCAGTATTTT.

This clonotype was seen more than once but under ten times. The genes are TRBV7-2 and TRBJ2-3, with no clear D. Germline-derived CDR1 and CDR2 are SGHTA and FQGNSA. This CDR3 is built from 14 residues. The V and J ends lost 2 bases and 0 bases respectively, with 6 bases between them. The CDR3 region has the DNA TGTGCCAGCAGCTTATCAGCGAGCACAGATACGCAGTATTTT. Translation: CASSLSASTDTQYF.

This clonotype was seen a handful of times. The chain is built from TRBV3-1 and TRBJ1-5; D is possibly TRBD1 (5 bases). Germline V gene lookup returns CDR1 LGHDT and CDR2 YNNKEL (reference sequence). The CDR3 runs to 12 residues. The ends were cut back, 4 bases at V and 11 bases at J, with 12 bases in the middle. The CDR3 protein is CASSRLGGAQHF. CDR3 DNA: TGTGCCAGCAGCCGCCTGGGGGGGGCCCAGCATTTT. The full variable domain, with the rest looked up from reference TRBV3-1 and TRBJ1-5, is DTAVSQTPKYLVTQMGNDKSIKCEQNLGHDTMYWYKQDSKKFLKIMFSYNNKELIINETVPNRFSPKSPDKAHLNLHINSLELGDSAVYFCASSRLGGAQHFGDGTRLSIL.

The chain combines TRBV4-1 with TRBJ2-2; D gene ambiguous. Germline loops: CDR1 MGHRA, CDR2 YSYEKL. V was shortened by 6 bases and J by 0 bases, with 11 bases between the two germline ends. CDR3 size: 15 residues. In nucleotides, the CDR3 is TGCGCCAGCAGACACCTCACACCGAACACCGGGGAGCTGTTTTTT. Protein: CASRHLTPNTGELFF.

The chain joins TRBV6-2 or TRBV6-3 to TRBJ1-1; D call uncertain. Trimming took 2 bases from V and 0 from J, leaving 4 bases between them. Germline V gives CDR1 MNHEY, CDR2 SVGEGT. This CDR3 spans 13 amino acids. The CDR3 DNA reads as TGTGCCAGCAGTTACGCGGTGAACACTGAAGCTTTCTTT. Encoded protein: CASSYAVNTEAFF.

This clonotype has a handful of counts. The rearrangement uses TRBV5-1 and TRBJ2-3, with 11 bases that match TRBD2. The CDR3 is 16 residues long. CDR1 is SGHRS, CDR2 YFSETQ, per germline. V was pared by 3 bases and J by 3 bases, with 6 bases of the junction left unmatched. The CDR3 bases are TGCGCCAGCAGCTCTCAAACTAGCGGGGGTACAGATACGCAGTATTTT. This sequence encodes CASSSQTSGGTDTQYF.

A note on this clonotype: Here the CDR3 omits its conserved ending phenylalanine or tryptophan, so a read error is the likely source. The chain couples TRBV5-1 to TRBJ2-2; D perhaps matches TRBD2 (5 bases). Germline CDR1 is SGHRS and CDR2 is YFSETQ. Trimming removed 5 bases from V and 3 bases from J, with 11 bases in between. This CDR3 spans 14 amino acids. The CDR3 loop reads CASRYGLDTGELFL. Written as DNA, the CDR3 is TGCGCCAGCAGATACGGACTGGACACCGGGGAGCTGTTTCTT.